A selection of T cell receptor beta chains follows, all from one sample in a study of blood T cell repertoires in COVID-19. TCRdb's table, derived via immunoSEQ multiplex PCR, lists solely in-frame clones and lacks some. Among approximately 380,000 clones listed, roughly 90% were seen once. Sequenced: PBMCs or T cells enriched from blood (not recorded which). These receptors were collected from a woman aged 40-49 years who had been exposed to COVID-19. The CDR3 runs from the conserved cysteine through the conserved F or W. Each record gives: D gene, J gene, V gene, CDR3 protein. D genes are given only for firm matches.

>TRBD1|TRBJ2-5|TRBV5-1
CASSLTGGEETQYF
>-|TRBJ2-3|TRBV2
CASKLQGSTDTQYF
>-|TRBJ1-5|TRBV19
CASTAGGFSNQPQHF
>TRBD1|TRBJ1-1|TRBV11-2
CASSSYRGRTEAFF
>-|TRBJ1-1|TRBV18
CASSPRREGNTEAFF
>-|TRBJ1-1|TRBV2
CASSVEFIEWRNTEAFF
>-|TRBJ1-5|TRBV7-3
CASTRRWGEGNQPQHF
>TRBD2|TRBJ2-1|TRBV6-4
CASSEASGGRPSYNEQFF
>-|TRBJ1-1|TRBV7-9
CASSVQGGTEAFF
>-|TRBJ1-6|TRBV7-2
CASSTRDGTLGSPLHF
>-|TRBJ1-5|TRBV6-2/TRBV6-3
CASSYLNQPQHF
>-|TRBJ1-1|TRBV6-5
CASSYSRVKMNTEAFF
>-|TRBJ1-2|TRBV7-9
CASSLANYGYTF
>TRBD1|TRBJ1-2|TRBV3-1/TRBV3-2
CASSQRQGNNYGYTF
>-|TRBJ2-7|TRBV24-1
CATSPSGYEQYF
>TRBD1|TRBJ2-6|TRBV7-9
CASYMGQSDSGANVLTF
>-|TRBJ1-2|TRBV5-1
CASSSVQGLGGYTF
>-|TRBJ2-1|TRBV12-3/TRBV12-4
CASRTGYEQFF
>-|TRBJ2-3|TRBV5-1
CASSLVPQGTDTQYF
>-|TRBJ1-4|TRBV18
CASSPAEVFEKLFF
>TRBD1|TRBJ1-2|TRBV9
CASSGLNRGSSGYTF
>-|TRBJ1-2|TRBV12-3/TRBV12-4
CASSSSDYGYTF
>-|TRBJ1-6|TRBV11-3
CASSSRGDSPLHF
>TRBD1|TRBJ1-5|TRBV2
CASSDTPGQGGQPQHF
>-|TRBJ2-3|TRBV28
CASSQPLTGNTDTQYF
>-|TRBJ1-6|TRBV5-8
CASSLGVSVVAPLHF
>TRBD1|TRBJ1-2|TRBV7-3
CASSSPDRGVNGYTF
>-|TRBJ2-5|TRBV24-1
CATSDWEGGPTQYF
>-|TRBJ1-1|TRBV29-1
CSVVRGMNTEAFF
>TRBD1|TRBJ2-7|TRBV5-5
CASSIAGQGPYEQYF
>TRBD1|TRBJ1-2|TRBV12-3/TRBV12-4
CATMGQGYGYTF
>-|TRBJ2-1|TRBV20-1
CSARAPSSTYNEQFF
>TRBD1|TRBJ1-4|TRBV5-1
CASSLAGTGGPATNEKLFF
>-|TRBJ2-7|TRBV6-2/TRBV6-3
CASSYSRDSTYEQYF
>-|TRBJ1-2|TRBV7-9
CASSSTDTWYGYTF
>-|TRBJ1-6|TRBV5-1
CASRLSWQGSSYNSPLHF
>-|TRBJ2-7|TRBV19
CASSIASGVTYEQYF
>-|TRBJ1-2|TRBV3-1/TRBV3-2
CASSHQGRANYGYTF
>TRBD1|TRBJ1-1|TRBV18
CASSPPNRGIVNTEAFF
>TRBD2|TRBJ2-7|TRBV7-9
CASSLGGGRPHEQYF
>TRBD1|TRBJ1-5|TRBV19
CASSNAEGARNQPQHF
>TRBD2|TRBJ2-2|TRBV7-3
CASSLGTSAGELFF
>-|TRBJ1-5|TRBV6-2/TRBV6-3
CASSPRGDQPQHF
>TRBD2|TRBJ2-5|TRBV2
CASRLAGGTQYF
>TRBD1|TRBJ1-2|TRBV3-1/TRBV3-2
CASSPGGFVDRGVYGYTF
>-|TRBJ2-2|TRBV6-1
CASSALANSNTGELFF
>-|TRBJ1-1|TRBV11-3
CASSTGNTEAFF
>TRBD1|TRBJ1-1|TRBV25-1
CASTRTGGALDTEAFF
>-|TRBJ2-7|TRBV15
CATSPQTVQIREQYF
>TRBD2|TRBJ2-2|TRBV4-3
CASSQASGRASTGELFF
>-|TRBJ2-1|TRBV3-1/TRBV3-2
CASSQEGGEQFF
>-|TRBJ2-1|TRBV6-4
CASSDAGAHYNEQFF
>TRBD1|TRBJ2-7|TRBV28
CASSLWTGGDEQYF